This note documents a single T cell receptor (beta chain) sequence. The antigen remains unidentified. The method was immunoSEQ multiplex PCR; TCRdb's version includes in-frame clones alone and lacks a portion of them. The top ten clones hold roughly a tenth of a sample with some 34,000 clones, 55% to 80% of them seen once. This specimen belongs to a study of radiotherapy plus CTLA-4 blockade in lung cancer. Per germline, CDR1 SEHNR and CDR2 FQNEAQ (reference sequence). This CDR3 comprises 13 residues. The study's findings and limits: Early blood T cell clone changes and increased post-radiation serum interferon-beta were reportedly the strongest response predictors.

This receptor was obtained from a human donor with non-small cell lung cancer who had stable disease on radiotherapy plus ipilimumab. This sequence joins TRBV7-9 and TRBJ2-5; 7 bases line up with TRBD1. The J call is uncertain, as TRBJ2-7 better fits the DNA end. The sample was peripheral blood, taken from a patient treated with radiotherapy plus ipilimumab. This CDR3 reads CASSSGTVGEQYF. The CDR3 DNA reads as TGTGCCAGCAGCTCCGGGACAGTCGGCGAGCAGTACTTC.